Shown below are 31 T cell receptor beta chains from a single sample sequenced in a study of T cell responses to AZD1222 COVID-19 vaccine. Profiling relied on immunoSEQ multiplex PCR, and the TCRdb table lists in-frame clones only, not all of them. The profile shows approximately 140,000 clones, about 90% of them singletons. This material consisted of peripheral blood, taken 28 days after the second AZD1222 dose. The origin of the receptors is an adult who received the AZD1222 COVID-19 vaccine.

The V call is TRBV11-2, the J call TRBJ2-6; tentative D call: TRBD1 (6 bases). The V end was cut by 3 bases, the J end by 4 bases, with 13 bases between. Germline-derived CDR1 and CDR2 are SGHAT and FQNNGV. This CDR3 region has 16 residues. CDR3: CASSFITGSGANVLTF. DNA for the CDR3: TGTGCCAGCAGCTTTATTACAGGGTCCGGGGCCAACGTCCTGACTTTC.

The V gene is TRBV12-3 or TRBV12-4, the J gene TRBJ2-1; no reliable D call. CDR3 length: 13 residues. Trimming pared 4 bases from V and 7 bases from J, leaving 11 bases between. CDR3 in amino acids: CASSSRVVNEQFF. The CDR3 DNA is TGTGCCAGCAGTTCAAGAGTAGTGAATGAGCAGTTCTTC.

The table lists this clone with a few counts. V and J are TRBV6-5 and TRBJ1-3; 9 bases are shared with TRBD1. CDR1 and CDR2 from the germline V gene are MNHEY and SVGAGI. V was pared by 2 bases and J by 0 bases, with 2 bases of the junction left unmatched. CDR3 length equals 16 residues. CDR3 sequence reads: CASSYGTGNSGNTIYF. For the CDR3, the DNA is TGTGCCAGCAGTTACGGGACAGGGAACTCTGGAAACACCATATATTTT.

The rearrangement uses TRBV3-1 (or the pseudogene TRBV3-2) and TRBJ2-1, with 8 bases matching TRBD1. This CDR3 has 15 amino acids. The V segment lost 4 bases and the J segment 3 bases; nucleotides outside the gene matches: 5. Per germline, CDR1 LGHDT and CDR2 YNNKEL (reference sequence). CDR3 in amino acids: CASSRTGGIYNEQFF. DNA for the CDR3: TGTGCCAGCAGCCGAACAGGGGGGATCTACAATGAGCAGTTCTTC.

The V call is TRBV5-4, the J call TRBJ1-3; unclear D gene. Trimming left V 5 bases short and J 9 bases short, with 12 bases between. Germline V gene data show CDR1 as SGHNT and CDR2 as YYREEE (reference sequence). The CDR3 spans 12 residues. Written as DNA, the CDR3 is TGTGCCAGCAGTGGGAATCCGGGCACCATATATTTT. Translated: CASSGNPGTIYF.

J is TRBJ2-3 and V is TRBV2; the D is unclear. In germline, CDR1 is SNHLY, CDR2 FYNNEI. This CDR3 spans 13 amino acids. V lost 7 bases and J 3 bases, leaving 11 bases between the germline ends. This CDR3 reads CASTVELTDTQYF. In nucleotides, the CDR3 is TGTGCCAGCACAGTTGAGCTGACAGATACGCAGTATTTT.

The table lists this clone with a count of one. The J gene is TRBJ2-3, the V gene TRBV4-1; 8 bases agree with TRBD2. The CDR3 length is 15 residues. Losses at the gene ends were 4 bases for V and 1 base for J; bases not matched to a gene: 4. Germline lookup yields CDR1 MGHRA and CDR2 YSYEKL. The CDR3 sequence: CASSPSGGGTDTQYF. CDR3 in DNA: TGCGCCAGCAGCCCGAGCGGGGGCGGCACAGATACGCAGTATTTT.

The rearrangement links TRBV19 to TRBJ1-4, with D unresolved. With 5 bases removed from V and 0 bases from J, the gap between germline ends came to 13 bases. There are 16 residues in the CDR3. CDR1 is LNHDA and CDR2 is SQIVND in the germline V gene (reference sequence). CDR3 protein: CASSSRHRATNEKLFF. The CDR3 nucleotides are TGTGCCAGTAGTTCGCGACATCGCGCAACTAATGAAAAACTGTTTTTT. Filled out from reference TRBV19 and TRBJ1-4, the complete variable domain reads DGGITQSPKYLFRKEGQNVTLSCEQNLNHDAMYWYRQDPGQGLRLIYYSQIVNDFQKGDIAEGYSVSREKKESFPLTVTSAQKNPTAFYLCASSSRHRATNEKLFFGSGTQLSVL.

This CDR3 reads CASSLRGVDTEAFF. The CDR3 nucleotides are TGTGCCAGCAGCTTAAGGGGGGTAGACACTGAAGCTTTCTTT. The chain recombines TRBV11-3 with TRBJ1-1, with a possible D match to TRBD1 (6 bases). Trimming removed 2 bases at V and 3 bases at J, with 10 bases between. Germline assignment: CDR1 SGHNT and CDR2 YENEEA. The CDR3 consists of 14 residues.

V and J are TRBV6-5 and TRBJ2-5; no definite D call. This CDR3 is built from 13 residues. Germline lookup yields CDR1 MNHEY and CDR2 SVGAGI. V was shortened by 8 bases and J by 5 bases, with 15 bases between the two germline ends. The CDR3 nucleotides read TGTGCCAGCTTTTCCTTCAACGGGGAGACCCAGTACTTC. Protein sequence: CASFSFNGETQYF.

The genes are TRBV19 and TRBJ2-1, with no clear D. Germline V gene lookup returns CDR1 LNHDA and CDR2 SQIVND (reference sequence). V lost 4 bases and J lost 5, with 18 bases in between. The CDR3 consists of 16 residues. The CDR3 reads CASSTSVGQGHNEQFF. In DNA form, the CDR3 reads TGTGCCAGTAGTACATCCGTGGGTCAAGGACACAATGAGCAGTTCTTC.

This chain joins TRBV6-5 and TRBJ1-5; TRBD1 matches at 8 bases. Losses at the gene ends were 8 bases for V and 6 bases for J; bases not matched to a gene: 9. Germline loops: CDR1 MNHEY, CDR2 SVGAGI. This CDR3 comprises 14 residues. For the CDR3, the DNA is TGTGCCAGCGAGCCCACAGGGGGAGGTCAGCCCCAGCATTTT. Amino acids: CASEPTGGGQPQHF.

The J gene is TRBJ1-2, the V gene TRBV5-1; D remains ambiguous. With 3 bases removed from V and 3 bases from J, the gap between germline ends came to 9 bases. The CDR3 loop spans 13 amino acids. Germline CDR1 is SGHRS and CDR2 is YFSETQ. The CDR3 DNA is TGCGCCAGCAGCTCCGACGGGGACTATGGCTACACCTTC. Its translation: CASSSDGDYGYTF.

The chain joins TRBV7-2 to TRBJ1-1, with D possibly TRBD1 on 5 matching bases. Germline V gives CDR1 SGHTA, CDR2 FQGNSA. CDR3 length: 14 residues. Trimming removed 3 bases from V and 0 bases from J, with 8 bases in between. The CDR3 nucleotides are TGTGCCAGCAGCTTCGTGACAGTGAACACTGAAGCTTTCTTT. It translates to CASSFVTVNTEAFF.

The rearrangement links TRBV5-4 to TRBJ2-7, with a weak D call TRBD2 (6 bases). Trimming pared 3 bases from V and 6 bases from J, leaving 13 bases between. The germline CDR1 and CDR2 sequences are SGHNT and YYREEE (reference sequence). The CDR3 runs 13 residues. This CDR3 is CASSSPGSSEQYV. CDR3 DNA: TGTGCCAGCAGCTCGCCCGGGAGCAGCGAGCAGTACGTC.

This clone has a handful of counts. The V gene is TRBV30, the J gene TRBJ1-5; D gene uncertain. V was clipped by 5 bases and J by 6 bases, with 11 bases between them. The germline V gene encodes CDR1 GTSNPN and CDR2 SVGIG (reference sequence). The CDR3 contains 12 residues. In DNA, the CDR3 is TGTGCCTGGGGGCCGGCAGGTCAGCCCCAGCATTTT. Amino acids: CAWGPAGQPQHF.

The V gene is TRBV3-1 (or the pseudogene TRBV3-2), the J gene TRBJ1-1; D is ambiguous. This CDR3 comprises 14 residues. Germline loops: CDR1 LGHDT, CDR2 YNNKEL (reference sequence). Trimming shortened V by 1 base and J by 0 bases, and 6 bases separated the two germline ends. CDR3 loop: CASSQGGMNTEAFF. CDR3 in DNA: TGTGCCAGCAGCCAAGGAGGTATGAACACTGAAGCTTTCTTT.

DNA for the CDR3: TGTGCCAGCAGCTCCCACGGGGTGGGAGGAAACACCATATATTTT. Amino acid sequence: CASSSHGVGGNTIYF. The V gene is TRBV13, the J gene TRBJ1-3; the D is unclear. This CDR3 is built from 15 residues. The germline CDR1 and CDR2 sequences are PRHDT and FYEKMQ (reference sequence). The V gene lost 4 bases and the J gene lost 4 bases, with 14 bases spanning the gap.

The V gene is TRBV19, the J gene TRBJ1-2; TRBD1 is a possible D gene (6 bases). Germline CDR1 is LNHDA and CDR2 is SQIVND (reference sequence). This CDR3 spans 13 amino acids. V was shortened by 3 bases and J by 7 bases, with 12 bases between the two germline ends. CDR3 sequence (DNA): TGTGCCAGTAGTATGGAACAGGGTGGTGGCTACACCTTC. Its protein is CASSMEQGGGYTF.

The rearrangement uses TRBV19 and TRBJ1-2; D may be TRBD1 (6 bases). This CDR3 spans 14 amino acids. Trimming stripped 2 bases from V and 6 bases from J, with 13 bases between. Germline-derived CDR1 and CDR2 are LNHDA and SQIVND (reference sequence). CDR3 loop: CASSITGISDGYTF. Here the CDR3 DNA reads TGTGCCAGTAGTATAACAGGGATTTCGGATGGCTACACCTTC. The full variable domain, in which reference TRBV19 and TRBJ1-2 provide the parts outside the CDR3, is DGGITQSPKYLFRKEGQNVTLSCEQNLNHDAMYWYRQDPGQGLRLIYYSQIVNDFQKGDIAEGYSVSREKKESFPLTVTSAQKNPTAFYLCASSITGISDGYTFGSGTRLTVV.

This clone was counted only a few times. This chain connects TRBV5-6 to TRBJ2-2, with 7 bases that match TRBD1. The J segment lost 3 bases and the V segment lost 4 bases, leaving 3 bases of the junction unmatched. This CDR3 is built from 14 residues. The V gene's germline CDR1 is SGHDT and CDR2 YYEEEE. CDR3 protein: CASSTGQYTGELFF. The CDR3 DNA reads as TGTGCCAGCAGCACGGGACAGTACACCGGGGAGCTGTTTTTT. The entire variable domain, with the rest obtained from reference TRBV5-6 and TRBJ2-2, is as follows: DAGVTQSPTHLIKTRGQQVTLRCSPKSGHDTVSWYQQALGQGPQFIFQYYEEEERQRGNFPDRFSGHQFPNYSSELNVNALLLGDSALYLCASSTGQYTGELFFGEGSRLTVL.

V is TRBV6-5 and J is TRBJ2-7, with TRBD1 identical over 8 bases. The CDR3 is 13 amino acids. The junction had 0 bases not matched to a gene; V was cut back by 0 bases and J by 5 bases. Germline V gene sequence: CDR1 MNHEY, CDR2 SVGAGI. CDR3 DNA: TGTGCCAGCAGTTACTCGGACAGGGACGAGCAGTACTTC. Protein product: CASSYSDRDEQYF.

V and J are TRBV11-1 and TRBJ2-5; 13 bases are shared with TRBD2. The J segment lost 4 bases and the V segment lost 5 bases, leaving 7 bases of the junction unmatched. Germline CDR1 is SGHAT and CDR2 is FQDESV (reference sequence). The CDR3 runs to 16 residues. The CDR3 nucleotides read TGTGCCAGCAGCGCCATGGGACTAGCGGGAAGAGAGACCCAGTACTTC. Residues: CASSAMGLAGRETQYF.

V gene TRBV6-6 combines with J gene TRBJ1-1, with a weak D call TRBD1 (5 bases). The CDR3 runs to 14 residues. Per germline, CDR1 MNHNY and CDR2 SVGAGI (reference sequence). Trimming cost V 0 bases and J 1 base, with 6 bases left between them. In nucleotides, the CDR3 is TGTGCCAGCAGTTACTCGACAGCGAACACTGAAGCTTTCTTT. It specifies CASSYSTANTEAFF.

The J gene is TRBJ1-6, the V gene TRBV12-5, with TRBD1 matching over 9 bases. J gave up 4 bases and V 5 bases, and 3 bases lay outside the gene matches. The germline V gene encodes CDR1 LGHNT and CDR2 FRNRAP. The CDR3 totals 15 residues. The CDR3: CASGPDRGYNSPLHF. As DNA, the CDR3 is TGTGCTAGTGGTCCCGACAGGGGGTATAATTCACCCCTCCACTTT.

J is TRBJ2-2 and V is TRBV7-9; D unclear. The CDR3 has 13 residues. Per the germline V gene, CDR1 is SEHNR and CDR2 is FQNEAQ (reference sequence). The V and J ends lost 0 bases and 7 bases respectively, with 6 bases between them. CDR3 sequence: CASSLAPNGELFF. Written as DNA, the CDR3 is TGTGCCAGCAGCTTAGCCCCGAACGGGGAGCTGTTTTTT.

This chain links TRBV5-8 with TRBJ2-6; 7 bases are shared with TRBD1. The CDR3 extends over 15 amino acids. V lost 6 bases and J lost 6; bases outside the gene matches: 9. The V gene's germline CDR1 is SGHTS and CDR2 YDEGEE. CDR3 loop: CASTQGGRKANVLTF. In nucleotides, the CDR3 is TGTGCCAGCACCCAAGGGGGCCGCAAGGCCAACGTCCTGACTTTC.

The chain is built from TRBV6-6 and TRBJ1-5; D is uncertain. CDR1 and CDR2 from the germline V gene are MNHNY and SVGAGI (reference sequence). V was pared by 5 bases and J by 4 bases, with 12 bases between. There are 14 residues in the CDR3. The DNA of the CDR3 is TGTGCCAGCAGTGAGACGGTCACAAATCAGCCCCAGCATTTT. Its protein product is CASSETVTNQPQHF.

The chain couples TRBV11-3 to TRBJ2-2, with 9 bases aligning to TRBD1. This CDR3 is 15 amino acids long. Germline V gives CDR1 SGHNT, CDR2 YENEEA. The V segment lost 6 bases and the J segment 4 bases; nucleotides outside the gene matches: 6. The CDR3 nucleotides read TGTGCCAGCAGGTTGCGGACAGGGGCCACCGGGGAGCTGTTTTTT. It encodes CASRLRTGATGELFF.

The chain has TRBV28 and TRBJ1-5; D is ambiguous. This CDR3 comprises 12 residues. V was shortened by 6 bases and J by 2 bases, with 5 bases between the two germline ends. Germline V CDR1 and CDR2: MDHEN, SYDVKM. This CDR3 reads CASRVGNQPQHF. As DNA, the CDR3 is TGTGCCAGCAGGGTCGGCAATCAGCCCCAGCATTTT.

The chain is built from TRBV5-4 and TRBJ1-2; 7 nucleotides agree with TRBD1. J gave up 4 bases and V 0 bases, and 3 bases lay outside the gene matches. CDR3 length equals 14 residues. Germline CDR1 is SGHNT and CDR2 is YYREEE (reference sequence). CDR3 region: CASSLEDRSYGYTF. The DNA of the CDR3 is TGTGCCAGCAGCTTGGAGGACAGGAGCTATGGCTACACCTTC.